What follows are 16 T cell receptor beta chains derived from one specimen sequenced in a study of cytomegalovirus exposure and HLA in healthy donors. TCRdb's table, derived via immunoSEQ multiplex PCR, lists solely in-frame clones and lacks some. The table lists around 190,000 clones, 80% to 85% of them singletons. Material: PBMCs. Receptor source: a woman aged 25 to 39 in good health and CMV-seronegative.

The chain is built from TRBV29-1 and TRBJ2-3; 12 bases are shared with TRBD1. The CDR3 has 21 residues. The germline V gene encodes CDR1 SQVTM and CDR2 ANQGSEA. V lost 0 bases to trimming and J lost 2 bases; unmatched junction nucleotides: 18. CDR3 region: CSVEDVGGQGAPSVFTDTQYF. CDR3 nucleotide sequence: TGCAGCGTTGAAGATGTGGGGGGACAGGGGGCGCCGTCGGTTTTCACAGATACGCAGTATTTT.

Note on this clone: Other DNA sequences from this sample encode an identical CDR3 as well. The chain links TRBV5-4 to TRBJ2-7; 7 bases are shared with TRBD1. The CDR3 consists of 14 residues. Germline loops: CDR1 SGHNT, CDR2 YYREEE (reference sequence). V shed 3 bases and J 0 bases; nucleotides not matched to a gene: 3. CDR3 amino acids: CASSSRQGSYEQYF. As DNA, the CDR3 is TGTGCCAGCAGCTCGAGACAGGGCTCCTACGAGCAGTACTTC. Combining the CDR3 with reference TRBV5-4 and TRBJ2-7 gives the whole variable domain ETGVTQSPTHLIKTRGQQVTLRCSSQSGHNTVSWYQQALGQGPQFIFQYYREEENGRGNFPPRFSGLQFPNYSSELNVNALELDDSALYLCASSSRQGSYEQYFGPGTRLTVT.

This clone was seen at least ten times. The chain couples TRBV28 to TRBJ2-7, with 12 positions matching TRBD1. Germline V gene sequence: CDR1 MDHEN, CDR2 SYDVKM. Germline trimming cut 6 bases from V and 2 bases from J; bases unmatched to any gene: 5. The CDR3 runs to 15 residues. CDR3 residues: CASRGQGAGTYEQYF. DNA of the CDR3: TGTGCCAGCAGGGGACAGGGGGCAGGAACCTACGAGCAGTACTTC.

CDR3 region: CASSRVGTANTEAFF. The DNA of the CDR3 is TGTGCCAGCAGTCGGGTTGGGACAGCGAACACTGAAGCTTTCTTT. The chain has TRBV27 and TRBJ1-1; TRBD1 matches 7 bases. The CDR3 has 15 residues. V dropped 5 bases and J dropped 1; count of bases not matched to a gene: 7. The germline CDR1 and CDR2 sequences are MNHEY and SMNVEV (reference sequence).

The genes are TRBV18 and TRBJ2-3; D gene uncertain. Trimming cost V 6 bases and J 0 bases, with 10 bases left between them. The germline gives CDR1 KGHSH, CDR2 LQKENI. The CDR3 totals 14 residues. CDR3 residues: CASSPPSSTDTQYF. The DNA of the CDR3 is TGTGCCAGCTCCCCCCCTTCGAGCACAGATACGCAGTATTTT.

This clone appeared a few times. The chain is built from TRBV7-9 and TRBJ2-2; possible D gene TRBD1, 5 bases. The V gene lost 6 bases and the J gene lost 5 bases, with 16 bases spanning the gap. CDR3 length: 15 residues. Germline V gives CDR1 SEHNR, CDR2 FQNEAQ (reference sequence). The CDR3 region has the DNA TGTGCCAGCAGTCCAGGGTCGGGTCGGACCGGGGAGCTGTTTTTT. This encodes CASSPGSGRTGELFF.

The chain joins TRBV7-2 to TRBJ1-4, with 9 positions matching TRBD1. This CDR3 comprises 15 residues. J was trimmed by 3 bases and V by 5 bases; bases with no gene match: 4. Germline V gives CDR1 SGHTA, CDR2 FQGNSA. The CDR3: CASSPTGGANEKLFF. CDR3 in DNA: TGTGCCAGCAGCCCGACAGGGGGAGCTAATGAAAAACTGTTTTTT. Filled out from reference TRBV7-2 and TRBJ1-4, the complete variable domain reads GAGVSQSPSNKVTEKGKDVELRCDPISGHTALYWYRQSLGQGLEFLIYFQGNSAPDKSGLPSDRFSAERTGGSVSTLTIQRTQQEDSAVYLCASSPTGGANEKLFFGSGTQLSVL.

The table lists this clone with many counts. The chain uses TRBV19 and TRBJ1-2; D perhaps matches TRBD1 (6 bases). This CDR3 is 14 amino acids long. In germline, CDR1 is LNHDA, CDR2 SQIVND (reference sequence). The germline V and J ends were trimmed by 0 bases and 8 bases, with 13 bases remaining between them. CDR3 coding DNA: TGTGCCAGTAGTATAGAGGCAGGGGCACGGGGCTACACCTTC. Amino acid sequence: CASSIEAGARGYTF.

This clone was observed a few times. At the DNA level, this CDR3 is encoded by other sequences in the same sample as well. V gene TRBV6-5 combines with J gene TRBJ1-2; 10 bases line up with TRBD1. CDR3 length: 14 residues. The V segment lost 6 bases and the J segment 4 bases; nucleotides outside the gene matches: 5. Germline CDR1 and CDR2: MNHEY and SVGAGI. In DNA form, the CDR3 reads TGTGCCAGCAGAATCGGACAGGGGGTCTATGGCTACACCTTC. This sequence encodes CASRIGQGVYGYTF.

This clone has just a few counts. The rearrangement uses TRBV6-5 and TRBJ2-2, with D uncertain. This CDR3 has 12 residues. Germline lookup yields CDR1 MNHEY and CDR2 SVGAGI. V dropped 4 bases and J dropped 6 bases, with 6 bases sitting between them. The DNA for the CDR3 is TGTGCCAGCAGTTTCCCCGCCGGGGAGCTGTTTTTT. Protein: CASSFPAGELFF.

The chain is built from TRBV6-1 and TRBJ2-1, with TRBD1 as a possible D gene (6 bases). The CDR3 is 13 residues long. Germline V gene lookup returns CDR1 MNHNS and CDR2 SASEGT. V lost 3 bases and J lost 4, with 7 bases in between. The CDR3 DNA reads as TGTGCCAGCAGTGATGACAGGTACAATGAGCAGTTCTTC. Encoded protein: CASSDDRYNEQFF.

The chain joins TRBV27 to TRBJ2-1; D remains unclear. The germline V gene has CDR1 MNHEY and CDR2 SMNVEV (reference sequence). With 3 bases removed from V and 2 bases from J, the gap between germline ends came to 5 bases. The CDR3 length is 13 residues. In DNA form, the CDR3 reads TGTGCCAGCAGTTTCCGTACCTACAATGAGCAGTTCTTC. The encoded protein is CASSFRTYNEQFF.

The chain uses TRBV7-3 and TRBJ2-3; 10 bases agree with TRBD2. The CDR3 consists of 18 residues. The germline gives CDR1 SGHTA, CDR2 FQGTGA. With 3 bases clipped from V and 0 bases from J, the junction kept 9 bases outside the gene matches. This CDR3 is CASSLSASGGTSTDTQYF. The CDR3 DNA reads TGTGCCAGCAGCTTGTCGGCTAGCGGGGGAACTAGCACAGATACGCAGTATTTT.

This clone was counted once. The chain combines TRBV5-6 with TRBJ2-5; 7 bases match TRBD1. Germline V gives CDR1 SGHDT, CDR2 YYEEEE. CDR3 size: 14 residues. V lost 4 bases and J lost 3; bases outside the gene matches: 6. CDR3 residues: CASSRDREKETQYF. CDR3 nucleotides: TGTGCCAGCAGCCGTGACAGGGAAAAAGAGACCCAGTACTTC.

The chain carries TRBV2 and TRBJ1-5; possibly TRBD1 for D (5 bases). Germline CDR1 reads SNHLY; CDR2 reads FYNNEI. The CDR3 contains 14 residues. The V and J ends lost 4 bases and 4 bases respectively, with 11 bases between them. Here the CDR3 DNA reads TGTGCCAGCAGTGCCCCAGGGAGGAATCAGCCCCAGCATTTT. Translated, it gives CASSAPGRNQPQHF.

V gene TRBV7-9 combines with J gene TRBJ2-2; tentatively, D is TRBD2 (6 bases). The CDR3 consists of 14 residues. Germline-derived CDR1 and CDR2 are SEHNR and FQNEAQ (reference sequence). Between the trimmed V and J ends, which lost 5 bases and 8 bases, there was a span of 15 bases. CDR3 amino acids: CASSATSLLGELFF. CDR3 in DNA: TGTGCCAGCAGCGCCACTAGCCTGTTGGGGGAGCTGTTTTTT.